A selection of T cell receptor beta chains follows, all from one sample in a study of T cell repertoires in cytomegalovirus infection. No cognate antigen is known for these TCRs. TCRdb processed the reads anew with MiXCR; each CDR3 protein has one entry. The sample lists 350,000 to 400,000 distinct CDR3 sequences, nearly 35% occurring once. Source: cultured PBMCs, taken from culture after CMV antigen stimulation. The origin of the receptors is a human donor in good health (CMV status not recorded). Some clones in this sample may be carry-over from other donors' samples. Both conserved end residues are part of each CDR3. Each record gives: V gene, CDR3 protein.

V: TRBV19
CDR3: CASSILTGNQPQHF

V: TRBV4-1
CDR3: CASSQEIGRITDTQYF

V: TRBV15
CDR3: CATSRVRGSTEAFF

V: TRBV7-2
CDR3: CASSLGLGTGYRHSPLHF

V: TRBV6-5
CDR3: CASSYKSEYGYTF

V: TRBV10-3
CDR3: CAISPGLAGNNEQFF

V: TRBV11-2
CDR3: CASSPHQDEQFF

V: TRBV30
CDR3: CAWSTMGEGNTEAFF

V: TRBV7-6
CDR3: CASSLLAGGKQETQYF

V: TRBV29-1
CDR3: CSVDSTSGIGNTQYF

V: TRBV12-3/TRBV12-4
CDR3: CASSRDSKNIQYF

V: TRBV4-1
CDR3: CASSQERGGVNIQYF

V: TRBV7-2
CDR3: CASSLVWDRVQETQYF

V: TRBV6-1
CDR3: CASVGSFVGIRGNQPQHF

V: TRBV14
CDR3: CASSPGIARLTDTQYF

V: TRBV19
CDR3: CASRRAGGGNEQFF

V: TRBV6-2/TRBV6-3
CDR3: CASRAGTGAPEAFF

V: TRBV6-2/TRBV6-3
CDR3: CASSYSPRNQGRYQPQHF

V: TRBV6-6
CDR3: CASSPHRVQETQYF

V: TRBV11-2
CDR3: CASSSWRVLGYGYTF

V: TRBV7-2
CDR3: CASSLPERETRSYNEQFF

V: TRBV7-3
CDR3: CASSLIPASEQYF

V: TRBV6-2/TRBV6-3
CDR3: CASSYTGPNYGYTF

V: TRBV5-6
CDR3: CASSLMAVLGETQYF

V: TRBV11-2
CDR3: CASSQVEIRRETQYF